Listed here is a single TCR beta chain. Its antigen is still unknown. CDR3 length equals 11 residues. Germline V gene data show CDR1 as MNHEY and CDR2 as SVGAGI. The sample belongs to a study of CXCR3-negative and CXCR3-positive naive CD8 T cells. Study-wide results and limits: Upon cryopreservation, CXCR3 expression partially decreased, and most assays used fresh PBMCs. Comparison of naive subsets found surface CD5 to be comparable, and TCR strength was inferred on the basis of TRB CDR3 properties.

UMI labels and 5' RACE were used to prepare the TRB cDNA libraries. TCRdb derives one entry per CDR3 protein from the 5' RACE reads, leaving out DNA. Recorded here are 75,000 to 100,000 distinct CDR3 sequences; the top ten clones represent 1.5% to 2%. Those CD8+ T cells considered naive were CD45RO-CCR7+CD27+CD95-. The sample taken for sequencing was naive CXCR3- CD8+ T cells from blood. Subset meaning: CD45RO-CCR7+CD27+CD95- naive CD8+ T cells lacking CXCR3 (TNR3-). This sequence originates from a human donor in good health. Some clones in this sample may be carry-over from other donors' samples. J is TRBJ2-5 and V is TRBV6-5. The CDR3: CASSYGGTQYF.